The present T cell receptor (beta chain) was sequenced within a study of T-cell memory formation after mild COVID-19. Study information: In these data, TCR clusters were largely donor specific.

TCRdb ran MiXCR on the 5' RACE reads and lists one entry per CDR3 protein. The data hold roughly 130,000 distinct CDR3 sequences, with roughly 6.2% observed a single time. The trim removed 7 bases at V and 7 bases at J, leaving 8 bases unmatched. Germline CDR1 is MNHEY and CDR2 is SVGAGI. This CDR3 has 15 amino acids. Regarding this clonotype: Its antigen is still unknown.

Study-level points and caveats: Mainly CM and EM harbored the contracting CD4+ clones; mainly EMRA harbored the CD8+ ones. CD4/CD8 balance characterized clones contracting day 15 to 85, and CD4+ skew characterized later expanders.

This TCR was recovered from an adult woman who had mild COVID-19 (a few samples of this study predate the infection). Cell type and time point are not known. Input material: PBMCs or a T cell subset sorted from them (not recorded which). The chain is built from TRBV6-5 and TRBJ1-6, with TRBD1 matching over 9 bases. As DNA, the CDR3 is TGTGCCAGCACTAAAGCGGACAGGGGAAATTCACCCCTCCACTTT. Translation gives CASTKADRGNSPLHF.